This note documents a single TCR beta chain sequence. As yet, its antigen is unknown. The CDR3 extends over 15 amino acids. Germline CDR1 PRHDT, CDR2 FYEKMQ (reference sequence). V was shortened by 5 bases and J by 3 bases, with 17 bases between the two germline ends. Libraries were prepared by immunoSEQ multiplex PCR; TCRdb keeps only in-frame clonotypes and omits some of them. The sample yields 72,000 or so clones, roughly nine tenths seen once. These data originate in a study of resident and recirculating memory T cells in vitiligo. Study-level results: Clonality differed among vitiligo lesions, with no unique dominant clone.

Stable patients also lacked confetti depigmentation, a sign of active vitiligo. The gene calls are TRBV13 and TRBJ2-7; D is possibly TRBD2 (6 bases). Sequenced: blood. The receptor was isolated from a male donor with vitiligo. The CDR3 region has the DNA TGTGCCAGCAGCCCGATCGGCGGGATCTACTACGAGCAGTACTTC. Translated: CASSPIGGIYYEQYF.